The 5 T cell receptor beta chains given below trace back to one sample, sequenced in a study of T cell changes during pregnancy in multiple sclerosis. Data came from immunoSEQ multiplex PCR; TCRdb stores just in-frame clones and leaves some out. In the table there are roughly 89,000 clones, approximately 92% of which are singletons. Sample: peripheral blood, taken in the first trimester of pregnancy. Receptor source: a female donor with multiple sclerosis, enrolled in a pregnancy study.

This chain links TRBV27 with TRBJ2-7; tentatively, D is TRBD1 (6 bases). This CDR3 spans 14 amino acids. CDR1 and CDR2 from the germline V gene are MNHEY and SMNVEV (reference sequence). The germline V and J ends were trimmed by 5 bases and 3 bases, with 14 bases remaining between them. Here the CDR3 DNA reads TGTGCCAGCAGTGGAACGTGGGGGCACTACGAGCAGTACTTC. Protein: CASSGTWGHYEQYF.

This chain joins TRBV5-1 and TRBJ2-2; 9 bases are shared with TRBD2. The CDR3 extends over 18 amino acids. V lost 1 base to trimming and J lost 5 bases; unmatched junction nucleotides: 12. CDR1 SGHRS and CDR2 YFSETQ come from the germline V gene. The CDR3 reads CASSLSSGGPVPTGELFF. In nucleotides, the CDR3 is TGCGCCAGCAGCTTGTCCAGCGGGGGGCCGGTCCCAACCGGGGAGCTGTTTTTT.

This clone was seen just once. Additional DNA sequences in this sample encode the identical CDR3. J is TRBJ2-7 and V is TRBV4-1; 10 nucleotides align to TRBD1. The junction had 5 bases not matched to a gene; V was cut back by 1 base and J by 2 bases. Looked up from germline, CDR1 is MGHRA and CDR2 is YSYEKL. The CDR3 spans 16 residues. CDR3 sequence reads: CASSQAPGQGTYEQYF. CDR3 DNA sequence: TGCGCCAGCAGCCAAGCACCGGGACAGGGGACCTACGAGCAGTACTTC.

The chain employs TRBV19 and TRBJ2-1; D is possibly TRBD1 (5 bases). The germline V gene encodes CDR1 LNHDA and CDR2 SQIVND (reference sequence). This CDR3 region has 14 residues. Trimming took off 3 bases at V and 10 bases at J, with 16 bases between the two ends. The CDR3 DNA is TGTGCCAGTAGTATGAAGGGGTCATCCCCCGAGCAGTTCTTC. This codes for CASSMKGSSPEQFF.

As to this clone: An end of the junction differs from the germline gene, which may be a read error. The V and J genes are TRBV5-4 and TRBJ1-1; a weak D match, TRBD1 (5 bases). Per germline, CDR1 SGHNT and CDR2 YYREEE (reference sequence). The CDR3 runs to 15 residues. CDR3 sequence: CVSRRKRGADTEAFF. The CDR3, as DNA: TGTGTCAGCCGTCGAAAGCGGGGCGCGGACACTGAAGCTTTCTTT.